A single T cell receptor (beta chain) is shown here with its context. Here immunoSEQ multiplex PCR was the method, and the copy in TCRdb shows in-frame clones only, minus some. Of fewer than 300,000 clones in the sample, roughly 82% were seen once. This sample is part of a study of control samples from healthy donors and cancer patients. Trimming stripped 3 bases from V and 0 bases from J, with 19 bases between. The CDR3 has 18 residues. Germline assignment: CDR1 SGHNT and CDR2 YYREEE (reference sequence). The chain has TRBV5-4 and TRBJ2-1; D possibly corresponds to TRBD2 (6 bases). The origin of this receptor is a woman between 55 and 75 years old with lung cancer. Sample: PBMCs. CDR3 loop: CASSSPTASASSYNEQFF. The CDR3, as DNA: TGTGCCAGCAGCTCGCCCACCGCTAGCGCCAGCTCCTACAATGAGCAGTTCTTC.